Below, one T cell receptor beta chain is given with its context. The entry originates in a study of blood T cell repertoires in COVID-19. Sequenced by immunoSEQ multiplex PCR; TCRdb stores in-frame clones only, minus some. The repertoire consists of 200,000 to 300,000 clones, with around 90% occurring once and the leading ten covering about 2.5%. Unmatched junction bases numbered 6, after V lost 3 bases and J lost 6 bases. The CDR3 is made up of 14 amino acids. Germline CDR1 is SEHNR and CDR2 is FQNEAQ (reference sequence). The source of this sequence is a person in their late teens or twenties with COVID-19, enrolled during active disease. Sequencing input: peripheral blood. V usage is TRBV7-9 and J usage is TRBJ2-7, with TRBD1 matching 9 bases. The CDR3 region has the DNA TGTGCCAGCAGCTTTGGTTGGGACAGGGTCGAGCAGTACTTC. Translating it yields CASSFGWDRVEQYF.